These 21 T cell receptor beta chains originate from one sample sequenced in a study of T cell responses to AZD1222 COVID-19 vaccine. Assay used: immunoSEQ multiplex PCR; TCRdb lists only in-frame clones, some missing. Among 140,000 to 150,000 clones, around 90% were seen once, and the ten largest hold approximately 3%. Sequenced material: peripheral blood, taken on day 0 of MenACWY control vaccination. The receptors stem from an adult in good health.

V gene TRBV29-1 combines with J gene TRBJ1-1; D is uncertain. From germline, CDR1 is SQVTM and CDR2 ANQGSEA. CDR3 size: 15 residues. Trimming stripped 6 bases from V and 2 bases from J, with 19 bases between. The CDR3 DNA reads as TGCAGCGTGGAAACTCCGGTCTTAGGAAACACTGAAGCTTTCTTT. Encoded protein: CSVETPVLGNTEAFF.

The rearrangement uses TRBV27 and TRBJ2-6; D is unclear. Germline values: CDR1 MNHEY, CDR2 SMNVEV (reference sequence). The germline V and J ends were trimmed by 6 bases and 0 bases, with 21 bases remaining between them. There are 19 residues in the CDR3. CDR3 in DNA: TGTGCCAGCAGGACCACCGGGTTACGCCTGAGCTCTGGGGCCAACGTCCTGACTTTC. Amino acid sequence: CASRTTGLRLSSGANVLTF.

The V and J genes are TRBV12-3 or TRBV12-4 and TRBJ1-1; D is uncertain. Deletions cut 3 bases from V and 5 bases from J, with 7 bases between. The CDR3 length is 12 residues. The CDR3, as DNA: TGTGCCAGCAGTTTTGGGAGGACTGAAGCTTTCTTT. Amino acids: CASSFGRTEAFF.

The rearrangement uses TRBV7-9 and TRBJ2-1; 11 bases fit TRBD2. CDR3 length: 18 amino acids. From germline, CDR1 is SEHNR and CDR2 FQNEAQ (reference sequence). V shed 5 bases and J 0 bases; nucleotides not matched to a gene: 9. CDR3 region: CASSPQGLAASSYNEQFF. The DNA of the CDR3 is TGTGCCAGCAGCCCTCAGGGACTAGCGGCGAGCTCCTACAATGAGCAGTTCTTC.

The chain employs TRBV12-3 or TRBV12-4 and TRBJ1-2; TRBD1 matches at 9 bases. This CDR3 region has 13 residues. Trimming at V came to 6 bases and at J to 4 bases, leaving 3 bases not matched to a gene. CDR3 amino acids: CASRPTGGYGYTF. CDR3 DNA sequence: TGTGCCAGCAGGCCGACAGGGGGCTATGGCTACACCTTC.

The chain has TRBV6-2 or TRBV6-3 and TRBJ1-2; TRBD1 matches 10 bases. V was clipped by 5 bases and J by 2 bases; unmatched bases: 11. Germline loops: CDR1 MNHEY, CDR2 SVGEGT. The CDR3 consists of 17 residues. The CDR3 DNA is TGTGCCAGCAGTGGCTCGACAGGGGGCTTTGCCAACTATGGCTACACCTTC. Its translation: CASSGSTGGFANYGYTF.

The chain joins TRBV2 to TRBJ1-1; D call uncertain. The CDR3 sequence is 14 residues long. Looked up from germline, CDR1 is SNHLY and CDR2 is FYNNEI. V was trimmed by 4 bases and J by 1 base, leaving 10 bases between them. In DNA form, the CDR3 reads TGTGCCAGCAGTGTGGCAGGAGCGAACACTGAAGCTTTCTTT. Encoded protein: CASSVAGANTEAFF.

The chain joins TRBV5-6 to TRBJ1-1; D remains unclear. CDR3 length: 13 residues. Between the trimmed V and J ends, which lost 4 bases and 3 bases, there was a span of 10 bases. Germline CDR1 reads SGHDT; CDR2 reads YYEEEE. As DNA, the CDR3 is TGTGCCAGCAGCCAGGTTTGGGACACTGAAGCTTTCTTT. Encoded protein: CASSQVWDTEAFF.

The genes are TRBV27 and TRBJ2-6, with D perhaps assigned TRBD1 or TRBD2 (5 bases each). V shed 7 bases and J shed 0 bases, with 13 bases lying between them. The germline V gene encodes CDR1 MNHEY and CDR2 SMNVEV (reference sequence). The CDR3 runs 16 residues. CDR3 bases: TGTGCCAGCACCAGGGACGTTGGCTCTGGGGCCAACGTCCTGACTTTC. It specifies CASTRDVGSGANVLTF.

This clone was detected once. The V gene is TRBV28, the J gene TRBJ2-1; D unclear. V lost 4 bases and J lost 5, with 9 bases in between. CDR1 MDHEN and CDR2 SYDVKM come from the germline V gene. The CDR3 has 13 residues. Written as DNA, the CDR3 is TGTGCCAGCAGTTCGAGACGGAACAATGAGCAGTTCTTC. Amino acids: CASSSRRNNEQFF.

This chain connects TRBV27 to TRBJ2-1; TRBD2 matches 12 bases. Trimming at V came to 6 bases and at J to 5 bases, leaving 8 bases not matched to a gene. The germline gives CDR1 MNHEY, CDR2 SMNVEV (reference sequence). This CDR3 has 16 amino acids. CDR3 in amino acids: CASSHTSGGQNNEQFF. The CDR3 DNA is TGTGCCAGCAGCCATACTAGCGGGGGGCAAAACAATGAGCAGTTCTTC.

The rearrangement uses TRBV10-3 and TRBJ1-2, with D uncertain. CDR1 and CDR2 (germline): ENHRY, SYGVKD. The V gene lost 4 bases and the J gene lost 2 bases, with 8 bases spanning the gap. There are 13 residues in the CDR3. CDR3 sequence: CAISASQNYGYTF. The CDR3 DNA reads TGTGCCATCAGTGCATCCCAGAACTATGGCTACACCTTC.

The chain links TRBV7-3 to TRBJ1-1, with D possibly being TRBD1 (5 bases). The V end was cut by 2 bases, the J end by 5 bases, with 15 bases between. The CDR3 has 15 residues. Germline CDR1 reads SGHTA; CDR2 reads FQGTGA. The CDR3 sequence: CASSLSRTTRTEAFF. CDR3 DNA: TGTGCCAGCAGCTTATCTCGGACAACGAGGACTGAAGCTTTCTTT.

The chain couples TRBV5-4 to TRBJ2-5; possibly TRBD1 or TRBD2 for D (5 bases each). Looked up from germline, CDR1 is SGHNT and CDR2 is YYREEE (reference sequence). The CDR3 runs 16 residues. The V end lost 2 bases, the J end lost 5 bases, and 19 bases lay between the germline ends. This chain's CDR3 is CASSFLGGAVRETQYF. In DNA form, the CDR3 reads TGTGCCAGCAGCTTCCTTGGGGGAGCAGTCAGGGAGACCCAGTACTTC.

This sequence joins TRBV29-1 and TRBJ1-4; D is ambiguous. V was pared by 7 bases and J by 8 bases, with 14 bases between. This CDR3 has 12 amino acids. Germline-derived CDR1 and CDR2 are SQVTM and ANQGSEA. CDR3 bases: TGCAGCGGGCTCCGGGGTGGAGAAAAACTGTTTTTT. It codes for CSGLRGGEKLFF.

The V gene is TRBV7-9, the J gene TRBJ1-1; tentative D call: TRBD1 (5 bases). Germline V lookup: CDR1 SEHNR, CDR2 FQNEAQ (reference sequence). There are 14 residues in the CDR3. V shed 3 bases and J shed 1 base, with 9 bases lying between them. As DNA, the CDR3 is TGTGCCAGCAGCTTCAGGGACGGGAACACTGAAGCTTTCTTT. Translating gives CASSFRDGNTEAFF.

V and J are TRBV18 and TRBJ1-1; 9 bases are shared with TRBD1. V lost 3 bases and J lost 7; bases outside the gene matches: 0. Germline lookup yields CDR1 KGHSH and CDR2 LQKENI. The CDR3 spans 12 residues. CDR3 DNA: TGTGCCAGCTCACCGGGACAGGGTGAAGCTTTCTTT. It is translated as CASSPGQGEAFF.

The chain recombines TRBV5-1 with TRBJ2-7; the D is unclear. The CDR3 totals 15 residues. Germline assignment: CDR1 SGHRS and CDR2 YFSETQ. V lost 0 bases, J lost 1 base, and 11 bases lay in between. The CDR3 bases are TGCGCCAGCAGCTTGGGTTTCCGGGTTTCCTACGAGCAGTACTTC. Its protein is CASSLGFRVSYEQYF.

This chain links TRBV27 with TRBJ1-2, with unresolved D. This CDR3 has 12 residues. The V gene lost 5 bases and the J gene lost 6 bases, with 10 bases spanning the gap. Germline CDR1 reads MNHEY; CDR2 reads SMNVEV (reference sequence). The CDR3: CASSTGRDGYTF. The CDR3 region has the DNA TGTGCCAGCAGTACCGGGAGAGATGGCTACACCTTC.

The chain joins TRBV7-9 to TRBJ2-7; D is ambiguous. The germline V and J ends were trimmed by 3 bases and 0 bases, with 9 bases remaining between them. The germline gives CDR1 SEHNR, CDR2 FQNEAQ (reference sequence). This CDR3 has 14 residues. The CDR3 region is CASSFSSSSYEQYF. The CDR3 DNA reads as TGTGCCAGCAGCTTCTCATCCAGCTCCTACGAGCAGTACTTC.

This rearrangement joins TRBV29-1 to TRBJ2-1, with D possibly TRBD2 on 5 matching bases. Germline CDR1 reads SQVTM; CDR2 reads ANQGSEA. Trimming took off 4 bases at V and 8 bases at J, with 18 bases between the two ends. CDR3 size: 14 residues. For the CDR3, the DNA is TGCAGCGTTGTTGGGAACTGGTACGGGGATGAGCAGTTCTTC. It translates to CSVVGNWYGDEQFF.